A selection of T cell receptor beta chains follows, all from one sample in a study of blood T cell repertoires in COVID-19. Clones were read by immunoSEQ multiplex PCR, and TCRdb kept only the in-frame ones, dropping some. This table has around 480,000 clones, about 87% appearing once. Sequencing was done on a sample of peripheral blood. The receptor set was obtained from a woman in her forties or fifties with COVID-19, enrolled during active disease. CDR3s include the opening cysteine and the closing phenylalanine or tryptophan. The D gene is left open where the match is weak. Some rows have no size entry. The others give once, few or many, or a class for an expanded clone.

cdr3_aa cdr3_nt clone_size v_call d_call j_call
CASSYRGRDEKLFF TGTGCCAGCAGTTACAGAGGCAGGGATGAAAAACTGTTTTTT . TRBV6-5 . TRBJ1-4
CASSPAGFNYGYTF TGTGCCAGCAGCCCGGCGGGATTTAACTATGGCTACACCTTC . TRBV3-1/TRBV3-2 . TRBJ1-2
CASSFSGQGNTF TGTGCCAGCAGTTTTTCGGGACAGGGTAACACCTTC once TRBV6-5 TRBD1 TRBJ1-2
CASSERTGAPGELFF TGTGCCAGCAGTGAACGGACAGGGGCGCCCGGGGAGCTGTTTTTT . TRBV2 TRBD1 TRBJ2-2
CASNVGVRGSPLHF TGTGCCAGCAACGTCGGCGTACGAGGTTCACCCCTCCACTTT once TRBV7-2 . TRBJ1-6
CAISDPGTGGNEQYF TGTGCCATCAGTGATCCCGGGACAGGGGGAAACGAGCAGTACTTC many TRBV10-3 TRBD1 TRBJ2-7
CASTQDSNYGYTF TGTGCCAGCACACAGGACAGTAACTATGGCTACACCTTC . TRBV6-5 . TRBJ1-2
CASSIGVRGREAFF TGTGCCAGTAGTATAGGGGTGCGAGGGCGTGAAGCTTTCTTT . TRBV19 . TRBJ1-1
CATSEVGSYEQYF TGTGCCACCTCAGAGGTTGGGTCCTACGAGCAGTACTTC . TRBV28 . TRBJ2-7
CASSIGEGLAFF TGTGCCAGCAGCATAGGGGAGGGGTTAGCTTTCTTT . TRBV11-2 . TRBJ1-1
CASSLGQGYEKLFF TGCGCCAGCAGCTTGGGTCAGGGATATGAAAAACTGTTTTTT . TRBV5-1 . TRBJ1-4
CSVKVTGTYEQYF TGCAGCGTTAAAGTTACAGGGACCTACGAGCAGTACTTC . TRBV29-1 . TRBJ2-7
CASSILGQAPYNEQFF TGTGCCAGTAGTATACTCGGACAGGCCCCTTACAATGAGCAGTTCTTC once TRBV19 TRBD1 TRBJ2-1
CASSLSLDTEAFF TGCGCCAGCAGCCTCTCCTTAGACACTGAAGCTTTCTTT . TRBV5-1 . TRBJ1-1
CASSLATEVRGYTF TGCGCCAGCAGCTTGGCCACCGAGGTGAGGGGCTACACCTTC . TRBV5-1 . TRBJ1-2
CASTVESTANYGYTF TGTGCCAGTACCGTAGAGTCGACAGCTAACTATGGCTACACCTTC . TRBV19 . TRBJ1-2
CASSETGMNTEAFF TGTGCCAGCAGTGAAACGGGTATGAACACTGAAGCTTTCTTT . TRBV2 . TRBJ1-1
CASSPRGGWVDGYTF TGTGCCAGCAGCCCTCGCGGTGGTTGGGTGGATGGCTACACCTTC . TRBV7-3 . TRBJ1-2
CASRTPPGKNLNTEAFF TGCGCCAGCCGAACCCCCCCGGGGAAGAATCTGAACACTGAAGCTTTCTTT . TRBV5-1 . TRBJ1-1
CASSNSIRAFF TGTGCCAGTAGTAACAGCATAAGAGCTTTCTTT few TRBV19 . TRBJ1-1
CASSDRGGYQPQHF TGTGCCAGCAGTGACCGCGGGGGGTATCAGCCCCAGCATTTT once TRBV6-1 . TRBJ1-5
CASSGPRDSYTRDKNIQYF TGTGCCAGCAGCGGACCAAGGGACTCCTACACCAGGGACAAAAACATTCAGTACTTC . TRBV3-1/TRBV3-2 . TRBJ2-4
CASKRGGQDEKLFF TGTGCCAGCAAGAGGGGGGGACAGGATGAAAAACTGTTTTTT . TRBV6-5 TRBD1 TRBJ1-4
CASTLRGTNQPQHF TGTGCCAGTACCCTTAGGGGAACCAATCAGCCCCAGCATTTT . TRBV19 . TRBJ1-5
CASSPRTGPNSYHGYTF TGTGCCAGCAGTCCCCGGACAGGGCCCAATTCGTATCATGGCTACACCTTC . TRBV7-2 TRBD1 TRBJ1-2
CASKAGAGNTEAFF TGTGCCAGTAAAGCAGGCGCAGGGAACACTGAAGCTTTCTTT . TRBV19 . TRBJ1-1
CASSPRIAGADTEAFF TGTGCCAGCTCACCACGGATAGCGGGGGCCGATACTGAAGCTTTCTTT . TRBV18 . TRBJ1-1
CASSFDSEGNQPQHF TGTGCCAGCAGCTTCGACAGTGAAGGGAATCAGCCCCAGCATTTT . TRBV11-2 . TRBJ1-5
CASARTDYSNQPQHF TGTGCCAGCGCCCGGACAGATTATAGCAATCAGCCCCAGCATTTT . TRBV2 . TRBJ1-5
CASSSSRQGYAEAFF TGTGCCAGCAGCTCATCTCGACAGGGGTACGCTGAAGCTTTCTTT . TRBV5-5 TRBD1 TRBJ1-1
CASSIGTGNIQYF TGTGCCAGTAGTATAGGAACTGGAAACATTCAGTACTTC . TRBV19 . TRBJ2-4
CASSAGPFVSGNTIYF TGCGCCAGCAGCGCGGGACCGTTCGTCTCTGGAAACACCATATATTTT . TRBV5-1 . TRBJ1-3
CASSTFGNTGELFF TGTGCCAGCTCGACATTCGGCAACACCGGGGAGCTGTTTTTT . TRBV11-3 . TRBJ2-2
CASSESGRANEKLFF TGTGCCAGCAGTGAATCCGGGAGGGCGAATGAAAAACTGTTTTTT once TRBV2 . TRBJ1-4
CASSRGTGRVGEQYF TGTGCCAGCAGTCGTGGAACAGGGCGGGTAGGGGAGCAGTACTTC . TRBV27 . TRBJ2-7
CASSRTGKGRDEQYF TGTGCCAGCAGCCGGACAGGGAAGGGCCGTGACGAGCAGTACTTC . TRBV5-6 TRBD1 TRBJ2-7
CASSIDRVEPQHF TGTGCCAGCAGTATAGACAGGGTTGAGCCCCAGCATTTT . TRBV6-6 TRBD1 TRBJ1-5
CASQNNSPLHF TGTGCCAGCCAGAATAATTCACCCCTCCACTTT . TRBV19 . TRBJ1-6